This TCR beta chain stems from a study of regulatory T cells in long-lasting Graves disease. Study at large: Antithyroid drug use was under 3 months in newly diagnosed Graves' patients.

Building of the TCR beta libraries involved iRepertoire HTBI primers and Arm-PCR of CDR3 regions. One entry per CDR3 protein results from TCRdb running MiXCR on the multiplex PCR reads. Among 350,000 to 500,000 distinct CDR3 sequences listed, roughly 15% were seen once. V dropped 1 base and J dropped 1; count of bases not matched to a gene: 3. The CDR3 is 14 residues long. Looked up from germline, CDR1 is DFQATT and CDR2 is SNEGSKA (reference sequence). The time point is: newly diagnosed GD, antithyroid drugs for less than 3 months. The TCR library was made from RNA extracted from PBMCs. Recruitment took place at an endocrinology department in Xi'an, China. This clonotype has a count of ten or more. These data also formed part of another study, on T cells in Graves' hyperthyroidism and ophthalmopathy. That source notes: The primer set for the first-round RT-PCR of the TCR CDR3 was HTBI. Ophthalmopathy stood apart from stable hyperthyroidism in a 13 V-J model.

Specimen: peripheral blood mononuclear cells (PBMCs), collected at new diagnosis, from a patient treated with antithyroid drugs. The chain uses TRBV20-1 and TRBJ1-2; 7 bases line up with TRBD1. The sequence was obtained from a woman aged 30 to 39 with Graves disease. The CDR3 bases are TGCAGTGCTAGAGTAGCAGGGGGTAACTATGGCTACACCTTC. It is translated as CSARVAGGNYGYTF.